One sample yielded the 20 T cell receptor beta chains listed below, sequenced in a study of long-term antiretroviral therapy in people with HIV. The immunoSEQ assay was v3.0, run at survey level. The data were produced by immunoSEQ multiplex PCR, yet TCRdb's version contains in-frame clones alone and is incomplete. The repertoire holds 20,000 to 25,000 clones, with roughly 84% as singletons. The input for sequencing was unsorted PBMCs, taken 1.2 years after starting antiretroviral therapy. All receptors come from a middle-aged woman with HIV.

The chain's CDR3 is CASGLMDRQSTDEQFF. CDR3 DNA sequence: TGTGCCAGTGGTTTGATGGACAGACAATCTACGGATGAGCAGTTCTTC. This chain joins TRBV28 and TRBJ2-1, with a tentative D call TRBD1 (6 bases). Germline CDR1 and CDR2: MDHEN and SYDVKM. V lost 9 bases, J lost 8 bases, and 26 bases lay in between. The CDR3 runs to 16 residues.

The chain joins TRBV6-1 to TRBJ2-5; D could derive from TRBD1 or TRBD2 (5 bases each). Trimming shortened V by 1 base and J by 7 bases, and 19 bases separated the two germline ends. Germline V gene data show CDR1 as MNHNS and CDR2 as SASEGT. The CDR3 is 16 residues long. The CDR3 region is CASSEGGSRNAGTQYF. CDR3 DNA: TGTGCCAGCAGTGAAGGGGGCAGCCGAAACGCGGGGACCCAGTACTTC.

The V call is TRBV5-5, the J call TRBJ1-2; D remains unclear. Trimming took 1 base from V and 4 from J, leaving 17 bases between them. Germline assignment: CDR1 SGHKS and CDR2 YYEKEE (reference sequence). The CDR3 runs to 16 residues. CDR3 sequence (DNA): TGTGCCAGCAGCTTGTTTTTACAGCCGGCACTCTATGGCTACACCTTC. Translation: CASSLFLQPALYGYTF.

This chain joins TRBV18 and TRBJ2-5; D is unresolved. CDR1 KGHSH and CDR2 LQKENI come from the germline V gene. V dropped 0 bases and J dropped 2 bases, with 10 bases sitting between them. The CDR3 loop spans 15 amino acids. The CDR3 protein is CASSPPSLNQETQYF. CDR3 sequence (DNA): TGTGCCAGCTCACCACCTTCACTTAATCAAGAGACCCAGTACTTC.

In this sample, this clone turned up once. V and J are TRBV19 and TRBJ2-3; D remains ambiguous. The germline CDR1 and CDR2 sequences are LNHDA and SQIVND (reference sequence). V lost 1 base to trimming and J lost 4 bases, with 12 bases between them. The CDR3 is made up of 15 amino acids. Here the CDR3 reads CASSIVGGGADTQYF. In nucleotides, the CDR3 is TGTGCCAGTAGTATAGTAGGCGGTGGCGCAGATACGCAGTATTTT.

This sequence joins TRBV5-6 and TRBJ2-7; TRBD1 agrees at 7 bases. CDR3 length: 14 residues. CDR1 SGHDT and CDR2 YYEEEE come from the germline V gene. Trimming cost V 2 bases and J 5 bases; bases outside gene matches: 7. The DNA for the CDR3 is TGTGCCAGCAGCTTCCCGGGACAGAAGCACGAGCAGTACTTC. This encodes CASSFPGQKHEQYF.

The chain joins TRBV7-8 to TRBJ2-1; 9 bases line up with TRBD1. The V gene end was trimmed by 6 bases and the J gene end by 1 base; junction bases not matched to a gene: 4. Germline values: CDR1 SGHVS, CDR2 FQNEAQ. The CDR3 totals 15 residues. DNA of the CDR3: TGTGCCAGCAGTTCCGGGACAGGGTCCTACAATGAGCAGTTCTTC. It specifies CASSSGTGSYNEQFF.

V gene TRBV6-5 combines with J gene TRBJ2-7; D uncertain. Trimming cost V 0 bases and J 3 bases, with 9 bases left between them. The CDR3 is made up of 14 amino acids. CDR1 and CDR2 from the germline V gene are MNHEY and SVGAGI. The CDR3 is CASSYSMGLYEQYF. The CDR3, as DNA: TGTGCCAGCAGTTACTCGATGGGTCTCTACGAGCAGTACTTC.

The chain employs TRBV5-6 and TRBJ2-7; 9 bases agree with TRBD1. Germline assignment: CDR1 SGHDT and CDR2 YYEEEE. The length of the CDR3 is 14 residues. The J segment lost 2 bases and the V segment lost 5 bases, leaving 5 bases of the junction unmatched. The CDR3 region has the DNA TGTGCCAGCAGTTCCGGGACAGGGACCTACGAGCAGTACTTC. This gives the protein CASSSGTGTYEQYF.

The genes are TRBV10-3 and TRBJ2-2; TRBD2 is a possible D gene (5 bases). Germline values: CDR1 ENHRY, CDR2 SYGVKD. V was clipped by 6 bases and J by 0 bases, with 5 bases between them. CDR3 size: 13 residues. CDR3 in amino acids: CAISGTNTGELFF. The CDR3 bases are TGTGCCATCAGCGGGACGAACACCGGGGAGCTGTTTTTT.

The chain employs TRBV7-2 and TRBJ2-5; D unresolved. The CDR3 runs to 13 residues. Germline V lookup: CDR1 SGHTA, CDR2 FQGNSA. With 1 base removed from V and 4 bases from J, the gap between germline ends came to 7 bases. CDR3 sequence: CASSLVGRETQYF. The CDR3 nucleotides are TGTGCCAGCAGCTTAGTTGGCCGAGAGACCCAGTACTTC.

The CDR3 nucleotides are TGCGCCAGCAGCCTAAATCCGGTGGGACTGACTAATGAAAAACTGTTTTTT. Protein: CASSLNPVGLTNEKLFF. The chain joins TRBV5-1 to TRBJ1-4; D perhaps matches TRBD1 (5 bases). From germline, CDR1 is SGHRS and CDR2 YFSETQ. CDR3 length: 17 amino acids. Trimming stripped 4 bases from V and 2 bases from J, with 18 bases between.

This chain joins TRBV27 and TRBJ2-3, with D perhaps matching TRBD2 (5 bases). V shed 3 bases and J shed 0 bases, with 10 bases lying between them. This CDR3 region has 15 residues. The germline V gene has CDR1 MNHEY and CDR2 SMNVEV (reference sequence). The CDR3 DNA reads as TGTGCCAGCAGTTTTGAGGCGGGTAGCACAGATACGCAGTATTTT. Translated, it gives CASSFEAGSTDTQYF.

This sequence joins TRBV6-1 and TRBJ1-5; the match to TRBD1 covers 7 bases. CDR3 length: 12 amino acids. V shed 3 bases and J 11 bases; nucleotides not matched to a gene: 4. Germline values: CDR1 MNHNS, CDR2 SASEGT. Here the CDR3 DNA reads TGTGCCAGCAGTGAGACAGGGCGGGCCCAGCATTTT. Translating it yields CASSETGRAQHF.

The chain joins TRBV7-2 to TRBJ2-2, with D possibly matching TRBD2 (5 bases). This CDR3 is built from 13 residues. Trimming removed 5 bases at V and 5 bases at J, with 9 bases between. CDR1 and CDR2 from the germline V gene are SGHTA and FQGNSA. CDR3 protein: CASSDYNTGELFF. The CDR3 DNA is TGTGCCAGCAGCGACTATAATACCGGGGAGCTGTTTTTT.

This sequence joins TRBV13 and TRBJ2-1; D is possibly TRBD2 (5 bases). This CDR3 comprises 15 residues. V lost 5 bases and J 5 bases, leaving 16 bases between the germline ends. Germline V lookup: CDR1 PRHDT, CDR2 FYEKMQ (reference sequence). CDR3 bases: TGTGCCAGCAGCACCTGGGAGAATCAAAACAATGAGCAGTTCTTC. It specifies CASSTWENQNNEQFF.

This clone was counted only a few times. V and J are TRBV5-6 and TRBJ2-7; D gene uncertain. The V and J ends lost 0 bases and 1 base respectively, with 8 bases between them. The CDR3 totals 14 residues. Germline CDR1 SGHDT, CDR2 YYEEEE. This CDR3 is CASSLAARSYEQYF. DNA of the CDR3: TGTGCCAGCAGCTTGGCGGCCAGGTCCTACGAGCAGTACTTC.

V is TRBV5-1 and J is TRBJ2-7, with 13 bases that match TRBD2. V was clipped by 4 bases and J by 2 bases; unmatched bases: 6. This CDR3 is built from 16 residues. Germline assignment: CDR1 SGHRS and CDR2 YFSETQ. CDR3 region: CASSPELAGGAYEQYF. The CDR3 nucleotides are TGCGCCAGCAGCCCGGAACTAGCGGGGGGGGCCTACGAGCAGTACTTC.

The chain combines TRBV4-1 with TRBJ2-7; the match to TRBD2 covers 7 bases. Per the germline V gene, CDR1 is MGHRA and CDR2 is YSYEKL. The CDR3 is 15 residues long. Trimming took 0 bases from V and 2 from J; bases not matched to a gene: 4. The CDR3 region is CASSQELAEAYEQYF. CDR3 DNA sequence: TGCGCCAGCAGCCAAGAGCTAGCGGAAGCCTACGAGCAGTACTTC.

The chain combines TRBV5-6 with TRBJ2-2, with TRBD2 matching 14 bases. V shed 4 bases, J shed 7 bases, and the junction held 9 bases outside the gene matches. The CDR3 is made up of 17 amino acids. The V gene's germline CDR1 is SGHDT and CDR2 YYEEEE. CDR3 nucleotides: TGTGCCAGCAGCGACTGGACTAGCGGGAGGTTTTTCGGGGAGCTGTTTTTT. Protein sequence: CASSDWTSGRFFGELFF.